The present T cell receptor beta chain was sequenced within a study of post-analysis software for immune sequencing data. Unique molecular identifiers tagged the TCR beta cDNA libraries. MiXCR, applied by TCRdb to the PCR reads, yields one record per CDR3 protein. The sample has 170,000 or so distinct CDR3 sequences; 30% are singletons. In its sample, this clonotype was seen a few times. Material for sequencing was blood. This TCR was sampled from a girl aged 10-17 years with multiple sclerosis.

The CDR3 DNA reads TGTGCCGGCGGTAGGGGCACAGATACGCAGTATTTT. Its translation: CAGGRGTDTQYF. The V and J genes are TRBV6-2 or TRBV6-3 and TRBJ2-3, with D unresolved. The CDR3 loop spans 12 amino acids. CDR1 is MNHEY and CDR2 is SVGEGT in the germline V gene. V was trimmed by 11 bases and J by 1 base, leaving 10 bases between them.